The source of this T cell receptor beta chain is a study of T cell responses to AZD1222 COVID-19 vaccine. Libraries were prepared by immunoSEQ multiplex PCR; TCRdb keeps only in-frame clonotypes and omits some of them. The sample shows 110,000 to 150,000 clones, over 85% of them seen only once. The germline V and J ends were trimmed by 0 bases and 0 bases, with 5 bases remaining between them. CDR3 size: 13 residues. CDR1 and CDR2 (germline): GTSNPN, SVGIG (reference sequence). The source was peripheral blood, collected on day 0 of AZD1222 vaccination. The receptor was derived from an adult in good health. This sequence joins TRBV30 and TRBJ1-1; no clear D gene. The CDR3 DNA is TGTGCCTGGAGTGTAGTGGTGAACACTGAAGCTTTCTTT. Its protein product is CAWSVVVNTEAFF.